The text below deals with one TCR beta chain. Relative to the germline gene, one junction end is altered; a read error may explain this. The CDR3 end falls 3 residues outside the read, so it is completed with the germline J gene. The CDR3 totals 14 residues. The germline V gene encodes CDR1 SGHTA and CDR2 FQGTGA. This sample stems from a study of T cells in women clearing cervical HPV infection. Sequenced by immunoSEQ multiplex PCR; TCRdb stores in-frame clones only, minus some. Reported are about 33,000 clones; the ten largest clones contain around 4%. V is TRBV7-3 and J is TRBJ1-2; D ambiguous. The receptor was isolated from a woman aged 18 to 69 with a cervical HPV16 infection that either progressed to CIN3+ or cleared (not recorded which). Sequenced: blood buffy coat. The CDR3 region is CASSLTTSGYDYTF. CDR3 bases read: TGTGCCAGCAGCTTAACGACTAGTGGGTATGAC.